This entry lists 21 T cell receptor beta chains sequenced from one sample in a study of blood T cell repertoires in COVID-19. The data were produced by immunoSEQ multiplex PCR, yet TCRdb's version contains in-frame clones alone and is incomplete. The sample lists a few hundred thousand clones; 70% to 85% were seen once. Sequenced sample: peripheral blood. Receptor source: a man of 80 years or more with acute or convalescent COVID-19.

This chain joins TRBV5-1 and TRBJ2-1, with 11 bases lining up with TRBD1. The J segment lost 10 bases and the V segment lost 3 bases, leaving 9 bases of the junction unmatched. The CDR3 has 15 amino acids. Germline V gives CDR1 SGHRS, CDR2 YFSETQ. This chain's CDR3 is CASSYGTGGPGEQFF. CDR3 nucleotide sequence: TGCGCCAGCAGCTACGGGACAGGGGGACCGGGAGAGCAGTTCTTC.

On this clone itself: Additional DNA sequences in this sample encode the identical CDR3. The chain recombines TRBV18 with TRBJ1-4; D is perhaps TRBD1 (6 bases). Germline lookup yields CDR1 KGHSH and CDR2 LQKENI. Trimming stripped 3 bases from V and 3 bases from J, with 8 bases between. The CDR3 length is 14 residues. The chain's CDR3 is CASSPTGPNEKLFF. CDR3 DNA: TGTGCCAGCTCACCGACAGGACCTAATGAAAAACTGTTTTTT. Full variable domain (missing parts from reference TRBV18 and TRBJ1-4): NAGVMQNPRHLVRRRGQEARLRCSPMKGHSHVYWYRQLPEEGLKFMVYLQKENIIDESGMPKERFSAEFPKEGPSILRIQQVVRGDSAAYFCASSPTGPNEKLFFGSGTQLSVL.

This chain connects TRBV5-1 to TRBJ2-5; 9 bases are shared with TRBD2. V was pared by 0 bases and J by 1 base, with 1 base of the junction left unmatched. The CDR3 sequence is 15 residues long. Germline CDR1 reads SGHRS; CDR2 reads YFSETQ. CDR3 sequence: CASSLASGTQETQYF. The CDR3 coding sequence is TGCGCCAGCAGCTTGGCTAGCGGGACCCAAGAGACCCAGTACTTC.

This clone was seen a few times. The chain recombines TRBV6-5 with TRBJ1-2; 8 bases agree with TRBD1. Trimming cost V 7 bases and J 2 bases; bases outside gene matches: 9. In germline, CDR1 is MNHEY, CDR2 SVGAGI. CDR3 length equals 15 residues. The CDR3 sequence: CASKKGGQENYGYTF. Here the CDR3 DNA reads TGTGCCAGCAAAAAGGGGGGACAGGAAAACTATGGCTACACCTTC.

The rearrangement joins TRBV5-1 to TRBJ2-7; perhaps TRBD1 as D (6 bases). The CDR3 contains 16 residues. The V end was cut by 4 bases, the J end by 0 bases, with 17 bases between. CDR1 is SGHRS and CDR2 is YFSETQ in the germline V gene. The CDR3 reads CASSPGPRDNSYEQYF. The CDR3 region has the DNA TGCGCCAGCAGCCCCGGACCCCGGGACAACTCCTACGAGCAGTACTTC.

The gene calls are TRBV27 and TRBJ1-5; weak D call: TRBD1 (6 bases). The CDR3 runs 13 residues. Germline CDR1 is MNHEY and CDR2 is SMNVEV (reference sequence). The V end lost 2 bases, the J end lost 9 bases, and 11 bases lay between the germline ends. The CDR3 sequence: CASSLQGYTPQHF. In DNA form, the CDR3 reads TGTGCCAGCAGTTTACAGGGGTATACGCCCCAGCATTTT.

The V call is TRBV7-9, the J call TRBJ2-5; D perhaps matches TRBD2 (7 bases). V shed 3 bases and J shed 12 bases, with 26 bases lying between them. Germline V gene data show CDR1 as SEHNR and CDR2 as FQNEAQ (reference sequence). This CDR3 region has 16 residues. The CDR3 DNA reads TGTGCCAGCAGCTTGGGGCTAAGTGGCGGGGGCTCCCGAGAGTACTTC. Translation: CASSLGLSGGGSREYF.

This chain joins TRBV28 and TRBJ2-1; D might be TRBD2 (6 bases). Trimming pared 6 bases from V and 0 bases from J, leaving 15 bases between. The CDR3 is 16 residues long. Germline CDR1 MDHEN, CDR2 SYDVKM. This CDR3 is CASSATRLGSYNEQFF. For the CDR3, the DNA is TGTGCCAGCAGCGCCACCCGACTAGGCTCCTACAATGAGCAGTTCTTC.

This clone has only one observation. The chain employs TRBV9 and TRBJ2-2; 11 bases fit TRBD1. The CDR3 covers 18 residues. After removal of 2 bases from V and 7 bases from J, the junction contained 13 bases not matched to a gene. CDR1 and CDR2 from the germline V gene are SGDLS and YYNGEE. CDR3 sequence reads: CASSVSLLGQGADGELFF. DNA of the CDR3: TGTGCCAGCAGCGTTTCCCTCTTAGGACAGGGGGCTGACGGGGAGCTGTTTTTT.

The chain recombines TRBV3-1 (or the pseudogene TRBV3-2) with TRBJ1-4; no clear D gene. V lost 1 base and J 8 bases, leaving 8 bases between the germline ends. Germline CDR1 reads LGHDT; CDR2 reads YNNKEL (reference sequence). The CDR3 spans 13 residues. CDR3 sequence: CASSQGLSEKLFF. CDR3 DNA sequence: TGTGCCAGCAGCCAAGGACTCTCCGAAAAACTGTTTTTT.

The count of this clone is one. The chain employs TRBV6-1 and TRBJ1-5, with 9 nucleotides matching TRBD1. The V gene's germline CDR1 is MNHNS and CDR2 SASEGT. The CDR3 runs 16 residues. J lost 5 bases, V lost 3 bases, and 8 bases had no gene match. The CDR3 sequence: CASSDWDRVGDQPQHF. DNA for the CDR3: TGTGCCAGCAGTGACTGGGACAGGGTAGGAGATCAGCCCCAGCATTTT.

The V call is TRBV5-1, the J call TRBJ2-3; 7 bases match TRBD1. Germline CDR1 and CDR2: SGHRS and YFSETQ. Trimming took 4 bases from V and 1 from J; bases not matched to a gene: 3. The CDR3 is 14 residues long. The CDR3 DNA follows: TGCGCCAGCAGCGCCGGGACAGGCACAGATACGCAGTATTTT. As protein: CASSAGTGTDTQYF.

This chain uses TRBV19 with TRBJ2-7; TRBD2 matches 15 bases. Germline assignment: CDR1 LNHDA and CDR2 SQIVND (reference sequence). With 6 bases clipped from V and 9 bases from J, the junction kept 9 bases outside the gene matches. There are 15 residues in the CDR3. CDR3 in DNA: TGTGCCAGTAGCAGGACTAGCGGGAGGGCCTCGGGGCAGTACTTC. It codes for CASSRTSGRASGQYF.

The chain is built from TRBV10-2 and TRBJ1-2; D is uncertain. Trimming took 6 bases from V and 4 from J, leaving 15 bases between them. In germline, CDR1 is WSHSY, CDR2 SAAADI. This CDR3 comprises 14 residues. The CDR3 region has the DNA TGCGCCAGCAGCCCCTCCCCCCCTAGCTATGGCTACACCTTC. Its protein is CASSPSPPSYGYTF.

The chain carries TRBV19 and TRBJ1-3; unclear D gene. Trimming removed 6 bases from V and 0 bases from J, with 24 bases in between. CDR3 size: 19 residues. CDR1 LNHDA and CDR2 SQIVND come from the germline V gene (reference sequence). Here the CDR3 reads CASRGPVGRNRASGNTIYF. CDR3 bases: TGTGCCAGTAGGGGCCCCGTCGGGAGAAATAGAGCCTCTGGAAACACCATATATTTT. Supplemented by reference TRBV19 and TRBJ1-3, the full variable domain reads DGGITQSPKYLFRKEGQNVTLSCEQNLNHDAMYWYRQDPGQGLRLIYYSQIVNDFQKGDIAEGYSVSREKKESFPLTVTSAQKNPTAFYLCASRGPVGRNRASGNTIYFGEGSWLTVV.

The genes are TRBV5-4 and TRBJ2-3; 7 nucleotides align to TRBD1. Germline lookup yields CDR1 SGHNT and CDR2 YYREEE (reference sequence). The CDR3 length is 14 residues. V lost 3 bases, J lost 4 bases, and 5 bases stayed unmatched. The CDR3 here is CASSSRQGPDTQYF. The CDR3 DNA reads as TGTGCCAGCAGCTCCAGACAGGGCCCAGATACGCAGTATTTT.

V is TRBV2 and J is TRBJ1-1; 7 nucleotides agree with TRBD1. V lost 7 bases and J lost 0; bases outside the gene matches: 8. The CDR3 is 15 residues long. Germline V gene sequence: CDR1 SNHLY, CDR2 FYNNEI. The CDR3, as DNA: TGTGCCAGCATAAAACAGGGGCCGTTGAACACTGAAGCTTTCTTT. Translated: CASIKQGPLNTEAFF.

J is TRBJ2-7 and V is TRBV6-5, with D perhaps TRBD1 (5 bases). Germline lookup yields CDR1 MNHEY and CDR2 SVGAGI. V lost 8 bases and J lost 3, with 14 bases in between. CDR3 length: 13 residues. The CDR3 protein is CASLTDTLYEQYF. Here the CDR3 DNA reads TGTGCCAGCTTGACGGACACCCTCTACGAGCAGTACTTC.

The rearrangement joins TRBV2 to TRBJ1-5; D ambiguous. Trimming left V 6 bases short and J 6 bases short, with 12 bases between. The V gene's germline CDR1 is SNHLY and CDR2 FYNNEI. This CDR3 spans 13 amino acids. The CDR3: CASRPIRSQPQHF. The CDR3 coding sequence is TGTGCCAGCAGGCCGATTCGGAGTCAGCCCCAGCATTTT.

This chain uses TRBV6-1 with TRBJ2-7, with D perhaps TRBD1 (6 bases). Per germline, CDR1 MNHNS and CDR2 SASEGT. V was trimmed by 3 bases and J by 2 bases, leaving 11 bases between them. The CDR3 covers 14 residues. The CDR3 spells CASSEAGATYEQYF. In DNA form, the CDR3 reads TGTGCCAGCAGTGAGGCAGGGGCCACCTACGAGCAGTACTTC.

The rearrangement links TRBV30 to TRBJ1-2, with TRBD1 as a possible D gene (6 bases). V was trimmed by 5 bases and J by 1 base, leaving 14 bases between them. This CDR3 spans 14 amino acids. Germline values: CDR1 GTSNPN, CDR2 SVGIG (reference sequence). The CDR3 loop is CAWGGQGHNYGYTF. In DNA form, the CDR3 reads TGTGCCTGGGGGGGCCAGGGACATAACTATGGCTACACCTTC.